The 16 T cell receptor beta chains listed next were all sequenced from one sample in a study of T cells in Graves' hyperthyroidism and ophthalmopathy. Template material for amplifying TCR beta CDR3 regions consisted of RNA transcripts. In the first-round RT-PCR of the TCR CDR3, the HTBI primer set was used. TCRdb re-derived calls from the multiplex PCR reads in MiXCR, one entry per CDR3 protein. The table includes around 620,000 distinct CDR3 sequences, around 15% detected once. Specimen: blood. The receptors come from a woman aged 30 to 39 with Graves' hyperthyroidism.

This clonotype was detected a few times. The gene calls are TRBV7-9 and TRBJ2-7; D is unclear. This CDR3 is 15 amino acids long. V was clipped by 0 bases and J by 0 bases, with 9 bases between them. Germline-derived CDR1 and CDR2 are SEHNR and FQNEAQ (reference sequence). CDR3 residues: CASSLAAAFSYEQYF. In nucleotides, the CDR3 is TGTGCCAGCAGCTTAGCGGCAGCTTTCTCCTACGAGCAGTACTTC.

This clonotype appeared a few times. The chain recombines TRBV20-1 with TRBJ1-5; D is undetermined. The CDR3 is 14 amino acids. The V gene lost 1 base and the J gene lost 2 bases, with 9 bases spanning the gap. The germline gives CDR1 DFQATT, CDR2 SNEGSKA (reference sequence). DNA of the CDR3: TGCAGTGCTAGAGGGTCCAGAGGCAATCAGCCCCAGCATTTT. Protein: CSARGSRGNQPQHF.

V is TRBV29-1 and J is TRBJ2-1, with unresolved D. There are 11 residues in the CDR3. Germline assignment: CDR1 SQVTM and CDR2 ANQGSEA. Trimming removed 7 bases from V and 4 bases from J, with 8 bases in between. Here the CDR3 DNA reads TGCAGCGCCTGGAAATACAATGAGCAGTTCTTC. This codes for CSAWKYNEQFF.

A few counts support this clonotype. The V call is TRBV9, the J call TRBJ2-1; perhaps TRBD2 as D (6 bases). Germline values: CDR1 SGDLS, CDR2 YYNGEE. Trimming cost V 4 bases and J 5 bases, with 13 bases left between them. This CDR3 has 14 amino acids. The CDR3 sequence: CASSRLGLNNEQFF. The CDR3 DNA reads as TGTGCCAGCAGCAGACTAGGGTTAAACAATGAGCAGTTCTTC.

The chain joins TRBV5-1 to TRBJ1-3; the D is unclear. This CDR3 comprises 15 residues. CDR1 is SGHRS and CDR2 is YFSETQ in the germline V gene. Between the trimmed V and J ends, which lost 0 bases and 3 bases, there was a span of 10 bases. The CDR3 is CASSLDTANGNTIYF. CDR3 in DNA: TGCGCCAGCAGCTTGGATACAGCGAATGGAAACACCATATATTTT. Full variable domain (rest looked up from reference TRBV5-1 and TRBJ1-3): KAGVTQTPRYLIKTRGQQVTLSCSPISGHRSVSWYQQTPGQGLQFLFEYFSETQRNKGNFPGRFSGRQFSNSRSEMNVSTLELGDSALYLCASSLDTANGNTIYFGEGSWLTVV.

The V call is TRBV19, the J call TRBJ2-7; D uncertain. The CDR3 is 13 amino acids. Trimming cost V 5 bases and J 2 bases, with 10 bases left between them. Germline values: CDR1 LNHDA, CDR2 SQIVND (reference sequence). The CDR3 sequence is CASSHRATYEQYF. As DNA, the CDR3 is TGTGCCAGTAGTCACCGGGCCACCTACGAGCAGTACTTC.

This clonotype was seen a handful of times. The chain is built from TRBV3-1 and TRBJ2-7; D not certain. There are 9 residues in the CDR3. In germline, CDR1 is LGHDT, CDR2 YNNKEL (reference sequence). The V end lost 11 bases, the J end lost 4 bases, and 6 bases lay between the germline ends. The CDR3 protein is CAAIYEQYF. The CDR3 DNA is TGTGCCGCCATTTACGAGCAGTACTTC.

This clonotype was observed a handful of times. This chain joins TRBV7-9 and TRBJ1-2; 9 bases match TRBD1. The CDR3 is made up of 15 amino acids. Germline values: CDR1 SEHNR, CDR2 FQNEAQ (reference sequence). The V segment lost 4 bases and the J segment 2 bases; nucleotides outside the gene matches: 5. The CDR3 region has the DNA TGTGCCAGCAGCTCCGGACAGGGGAGAAACTATGGCTACACCTTC. This gives the protein CASSSGQGRNYGYTF.

This clonotype was seen repeatedly, ten times or more. The rearrangement links TRBV7-9 to TRBJ1-1; TRBD1 might be the D (5 bases). Per the germline V gene, CDR1 is SEHNR and CDR2 is FQNEAQ (reference sequence). The length of the CDR3 is 15 residues. V lost 3 bases and J 0 bases, leaving 11 bases between the germline ends. The DNA of the CDR3 is TGTGCCAGCAGCTTCCGAGACAGTATGAACACTGAAGCTTTCTTT. It encodes CASSFRDSMNTEAFF.

The chain employs TRBV19 and TRBJ2-1; possible D gene TRBD1, 5 bases. The CDR3 is 14 residues long. V lost 0 bases, J lost 9 bases, and 12 bases lay in between. The V gene's germline CDR1 is LNHDA and CDR2 SQIVND (reference sequence). The CDR3 nucleotides are TGTGCCAGTAGTATAGATTCAGGGATGACTGAGCAGTTCTTC. Translated: CASSIDSGMTEQFF.

The chain couples TRBV5-8 to TRBJ2-1, with D unclear. The CDR3 is made up of 12 amino acids. V was trimmed by 0 bases and J by 15 bases, leaving 13 bases between them. Per the germline V gene, CDR1 is SGHTS and CDR2 is YDEGEE. The CDR3 DNA follows: TGTGCCAGCAGCTTGGATGACCTAGTGCCGTTCTTC. This translates into CASSLDDLVPFF.

This clonotype was counted ten times or more. The V and J genes are TRBV3-1 and TRBJ1-1, with D maybe TRBD1 (6 bases). There are 13 residues in the CDR3. Per germline, CDR1 LGHDT and CDR2 YNNKEL (reference sequence). V was clipped by 3 bases and J by 9 bases, with 14 bases between them. The CDR3 DNA sequence: TGTGCCAGCAGCCAGAGACAGGAGTGGCAAGCTTTCTTT. Translating it yields CASSQRQEWQAFF.

V gene TRBV7-2 combines with J gene TRBJ2-2; D assignment may be TRBD1 or TRBD2 (5 bases each). Trimming cost V 4 bases and J 4 bases, with 13 bases left between them. The CDR3 is 15 residues long. Per the germline V gene, CDR1 is SGHTA and CDR2 is FQGNSA. The CDR3 sequence: CASSYFRGPTGELFF. For the CDR3, the DNA is TGTGCCAGCAGCTACTTCCGGGGCCCCACCGGGGAGCTGTTTTTT. Variable domain in full (rest from reference TRBV7-2 and TRBJ2-2): GAGVSQSPSNKVTEKGKDVELRCDPISGHTALYWYRQSLGQGLEFLIYFQGNSAPDKSGLPSDRFSAERTGGSVSTLTIQRTQQEDSAVYLCASSYFRGPTGELFFGEGSRLTVL.

Ten or more counts support this clonotype. The chain carries TRBV12-3 or TRBV12-4 and TRBJ2-7; no clear D. Trimming took off 1 base at V and 2 bases at J, with 9 bases between the two ends. The CDR3 runs 14 residues. CDR3 coding DNA: TGTGCCAGCAGTTTAGGTACCAAGACCTACGAGCAGTACTTC. Its translation is CASSLGTKTYEQYF.

Remarks on this clonotype: Mismatch with germline at one junction end may stem from a read error. This rearrangement joins TRBV28 to TRBJ2-7, with unresolved D. The length of the CDR3 is 14 residues. The V gene's germline CDR1 is MDHEN and CDR2 SYDVKM. The CDR3 region has the DNA TGTGTCAGCAGCTCCTCGTCATGGGGAAAGGAGCAGTACTTC. This encodes CVSSSSSWGKEQYF.

This clonotype was picked up a small number of times. This may stem from a read error, because a much larger clone lies one nucleotide away. The conserved phenylalanine or tryptophan normally closing the CDR3 is absent here, so this likely arose from a read error. V is TRBV28 and J is TRBJ2-7; 9 positions match TRBD1. Germline values: CDR1 MDHEN, CDR2 SYDVKM. V was clipped by 5 bases and J by 1 base; unmatched bases: 6. The CDR3 loop spans 15 amino acids. CDR3 region: CASSTDRGESYEQYS. The CDR3 DNA follows: TGTGCCAGCAGTACTGACAGGGGGGAGTCCTACGAGCAGTACTCC.